The clone carrying this T cell receptor beta chain showed up many times. This record comes from a study of CD8+CD57+ T cells in acquired aplastic anemia. V shed 6 bases and J 2 bases; nucleotides not matched to a gene: 6. This CDR3 is built from 15 residues. Germline CDR1 and CDR2: SEHNR and FQNEAQ (reference sequence). Genomic DNA served as template for TCR beta VDJ and CDR3 profiling. TCRdb reprocessed the reads with MiXCR, giving one entry per CDR3 protein. The data hold about 130,000 distinct CDR3 sequences, with 40% to 60% observed a single time. The chain employs TRBV7-9 and TRBJ2-3; TRBD1 matches at 9 bases. The source of this sequence is a human donor in good health, serving as a control. Sequencing was performed on sorted CD4+, CD8+, or CD8+CD57+ T cells (not recorded which) from PBMCs. DNA of the CDR3: TGTGCCAGCAGTTCCCGGGACAGGGCCACAGATACGCAGTATTTT. Its translation is CASSSRDRATDTQYF.